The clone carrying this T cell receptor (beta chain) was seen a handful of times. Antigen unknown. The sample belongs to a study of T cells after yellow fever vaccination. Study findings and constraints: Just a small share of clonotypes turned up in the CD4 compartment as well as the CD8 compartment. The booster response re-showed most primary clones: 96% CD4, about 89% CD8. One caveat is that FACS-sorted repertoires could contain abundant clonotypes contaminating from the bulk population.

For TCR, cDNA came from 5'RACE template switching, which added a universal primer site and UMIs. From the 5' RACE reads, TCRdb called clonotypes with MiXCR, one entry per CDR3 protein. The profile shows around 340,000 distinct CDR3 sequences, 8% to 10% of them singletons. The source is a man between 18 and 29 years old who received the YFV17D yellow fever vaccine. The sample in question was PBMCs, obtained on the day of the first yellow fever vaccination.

CDR3 region: CASSPSLDTGFYGYTF. CDR3 DNA: TGTGCCAGCAGCCCATCTCTCGATACGGGCTTCTATGGCTACACCTTC. The chain has TRBV3-1 and TRBJ1-2; D is ambiguous. The V and J ends lost 4 bases and 4 bases respectively, with 19 bases between them. Germline V CDR1 and CDR2: LGHDT, YNNKEL (reference sequence). CDR3 length: 16 amino acids.